This entry lists 24 T cell receptor beta chains sequenced from one sample in a study of Ad26.COV2.S vaccination and SARS-CoV-2 variants. The treatment was: 15 to 20 received Ad26.COV2.S at low or high dose, single or two shots; 5 received placebo; per-sample allocation not given. After the first vaccine or placebo injection, samples were drawn on day 63. TCRdb's table, derived via immunoSEQ multiplex PCR, lists solely in-frame clones and lacks some. The sample has 240,000 or so clones, roughly 90% seen once. The material was peripheral blood, obtained in a trial of Ad26.COV2.S vaccine versus placebo. The receptors were sampled from a person aged 18-60 years who received the Ad26.COV2.S COVID-19 vaccine or a placebo.

The rearrangement uses TRBV3-1 (or the pseudogene TRBV3-2) and TRBJ2-1; D perhaps matches TRBD2 (5 bases). Trimming removed 4 bases at V and 8 bases at J, with 6 bases between. The CDR3 has 11 amino acids. The V gene's germline CDR1 is LGHDT and CDR2 YNNKEL (reference sequence). In DNA form, the CDR3 reads TGTGCCAGCAGCCGAGGGTATGAGCAGTTCTTC. Amino acids: CASSRGYEQFF.

The chain has TRBV7-9 and TRBJ1-4, with no clear D. Germline CDR1 is SEHNR and CDR2 is FQNEAQ (reference sequence). The CDR3 loop spans 13 amino acids. Trimming cost V 3 bases and J 5 bases, with 7 bases left between them. CDR3 DNA: TGTGCCAGCAGCTTTTCGCTGAATGAAAAACTGTTTTTT. Residues: CASSFSLNEKLFF.

The table lists this clone with a count of one. V is TRBV6-5 and J is TRBJ2-5; no clear D. The V end was cut by 0 bases, the J end by 5 bases, with 10 bases between. The CDR3 is 14 residues long. CDR1 is MNHEY and CDR2 is SVGAGI in the germline V gene. CDR3 region: CASSYSVGSETQYF. The DNA of the CDR3 is TGTGCCAGCAGTTACTCGGTGGGGTCGGAGACCCAGTACTTC.

V and J are TRBV6-5 and TRBJ1-1; D gene uncertain. The CDR3 contains 15 residues. Trimming removed 4 bases from V and 1 base from J, with 13 bases in between. Germline lookup yields CDR1 MNHEY and CDR2 SVGAGI. DNA of the CDR3: TGTGCCAGCAGTTCCCCGGCCTCCGGGAACACTGAAGCTTTCTTT. Encoded protein: CASSSPASGNTEAFF.

The rearrangement joins TRBV2 to TRBJ2-1; 9 bases map to TRBD1. Germline V gene sequence: CDR1 SNHLY, CDR2 FYNNEI. The CDR3 is made up of 14 amino acids. V trimming: 11 bases; J trimming: 0 bases; junction bases outside the gene matches: 5. The CDR3 here is CAGTGITSYNEQFF. As DNA, the CDR3 is TGTGCCGGGACAGGGATTACCTCCTACAATGAGCAGTTCTTC.

The V gene is TRBV6-2 or TRBV6-3, the J gene TRBJ1-2; 11 bases fit TRBD1. The CDR3 length is 15 residues. J gave up 4 bases and V 8 bases, and 9 bases lay outside the gene matches. The germline CDR1 and CDR2 sequences are MNHEY and SVGEGT. Written as DNA, the CDR3 is TGTGCCAGCCGCCTCGGGACAGGGGGGATCTATGGCTACACCTTC. It codes for CASRLGTGGIYGYTF.

This clone was counted a single time. V and J are TRBV6-5 and TRBJ2-1; 14 nucleotides match TRBD2. The CDR3 totals 16 residues. Germline assignment: CDR1 MNHEY and CDR2 SVGAGI. Trimming removed 0 bases from V and 8 bases from J; junction bases left unmatched: 3. The CDR3 sequence is CASSYSLTSGRDEQFF. Here the CDR3 DNA reads TGTGCCAGCAGTTACTCCCTGACTAGCGGGAGGGATGAGCAGTTCTTC.

V gene TRBV4-3 combines with J gene TRBJ2-7; unclear D gene. Trimming shortened V by 0 bases and J by 5 bases, and 17 bases separated the two germline ends. The CDR3 has 16 amino acids. Per the germline V gene, CDR1 is LGHNA and CDR2 is YSLEER. CDR3 protein: CASSQEVGTGLNEQYF. In nucleotides, the CDR3 is TGCGCCAGCAGCCAAGAGGTGGGTACTGGGCTGAACGAGCAGTACTTC.

The rearrangement joins TRBV5-3 to TRBJ2-1; no clear D. TRBV5-3 has ORF status, its function being uncertain. This CDR3 has 13 amino acids. With 0 bases removed from V and 8 bases from J, the gap between germline ends came to 9 bases. The CDR3 spells CARSLDGVDEQFF. CDR3 coding DNA: TGTGCCAGAAGCTTGGATGGGGTCGATGAGCAGTTCTTC.

The DNA for the CDR3 is TGTGCCAGCAGCTTTCTCTCGACTAGCGGGAGGTATCCTATGTACGAGCAGTACTTC. It codes for CASSFLSTSGRYPMYEQYF. This chain links TRBV7-2 with TRBJ2-7; TRBD2 aligns across 13 bases. The CDR3 extends over 19 amino acids. J lost 4 bases, V lost 3 bases, and 15 bases had no gene match. Germline assignment: CDR1 SGHTA and CDR2 FQGNSA.

The rearrangement joins TRBV20-1 to TRBJ2-7; tentatively, D is TRBD1 or TRBD2 (5 bases each). Trimming removed 3 bases at V and 4 bases at J, with 13 bases between. This CDR3 has 13 residues. Germline V gene data show CDR1 as DFQATT and CDR2 as SNEGSKA (reference sequence). CDR3 DNA sequence: TGCAGTGCTAGTGGCCAGGGACGGTACGAGCAGTACTTC. Amino acids: CSASGQGRYEQYF.

The rearrangement links TRBV7-2 to TRBJ1-1, with a weak D call TRBD1 (6 bases). V gave up 5 bases and J gave up 2 bases, with 9 bases separating them. This CDR3 has 13 residues. The germline gives CDR1 SGHTA, CDR2 FQGNSA. CDR3 region: CASSTRGNTEAFF. Here the CDR3 DNA reads TGTGCCAGCAGCACCAGGGGAAACACTGAAGCTTTCTTT.

Only one count was recorded for this clone. The V call is TRBV28, the J call TRBJ2-1; D gene unclear. CDR3 length: 12 amino acids. The germline CDR1 and CDR2 sequences are MDHEN and SYDVKM. V was trimmed by 2 bases and J by 10 bases, leaving 9 bases between them. CDR3 nucleotide sequence: TGTGCCAGCAGTTTACTGCGGCGGGAGCAGTTCTTC. Residues: CASSLLRREQFF.

The rearrangement uses TRBV5-1 and TRBJ2-2, with TRBD2 as a possible D gene (6 bases). There are 14 residues in the CDR3. CDR1 is SGHRS, CDR2 YFSETQ, per germline. V was clipped by 4 bases and J by 9 bases, with 16 bases between them. The CDR3 protein is CASSPDLEGRELFF. The CDR3 DNA reads as TGCGCCAGCAGCCCGGATCTGGAGGGCCGGGAGCTGTTTTTT.

This chain joins TRBV3-1 (or the pseudogene TRBV3-2) and TRBJ2-1; the match to TRBD2 covers 10 bases. The CDR3 runs 16 residues. V was clipped by 0 bases and J by 8 bases; unmatched bases: 7. CDR1 and CDR2 (germline): LGHDT, YNNKEL (reference sequence). CDR3: CASSQDPSGGADEQFF. The CDR3 DNA reads TGTGCCAGCAGCCAAGATCCCAGCGGGGGGGCCGATGAGCAGTTCTTC.

This rearrangement joins TRBV19 to TRBJ2-7, with 8 bases identical to TRBD1. V trimming: 5 bases; J trimming: 2 bases; junction bases outside the gene matches: 8. Germline V CDR1 and CDR2: LNHDA, SQIVND (reference sequence). The CDR3 runs 15 residues. The CDR3 region is CASSGGDRFTYEQYF. The CDR3 DNA is TGTGCCAGTAGTGGTGGGGACAGGTTTACCTACGAGCAGTACTTC.

CDR3 amino acids: CSATPQETQYF. The DNA of the CDR3 is TGCAGTGCTACTCCCCAAGAGACCCAGTACTTC. This chain joins TRBV20-1 and TRBJ2-5; D is unresolved. CDR1 is DFQATT and CDR2 is SNEGSKA in the germline V gene (reference sequence). Trimming removed 4 bases at V and 1 base at J, with 4 bases between. The CDR3 extends over 11 amino acids.

This clone was seen only once. The genes are TRBV5-1 and TRBJ2-1; D is perhaps TRBD1 or TRBD2 (5 bases each). The CDR3 has 14 amino acids. Looked up from germline, CDR1 is SGHRS and CDR2 is YFSETQ. V lost 4 bases and J 8 bases, leaving 16 bases between the germline ends. The chain's CDR3 is CASSPGWGRDEQFF. CDR3 DNA sequence: TGCGCCAGCAGCCCGGGGTGGGGCAGGGATGAGCAGTTCTTC. The entire variable domain, with the rest obtained from reference TRBV5-1 and TRBJ2-1, is as follows: KAGVTQTPRYLIKTRGQQVTLSCSPISGHRSVSWYQQTPGQGLQFLFEYFSETQRNKGNFPGRFSGRQFSNSRSEMNVSTLELGDSALYLCASSPGWGRDEQFFGPGTRLTVL.

The rearrangement uses TRBV11-2 and TRBJ1-1; maybe TRBD1 (5 bases). Trimming left V 3 bases short and J 1 base short, with 9 bases between. This CDR3 contains 14 residues. Per germline, CDR1 SGHAT and CDR2 FQNNGV. Written as DNA, the CDR3 is TGTGCCAGCAGCTTCCACGACAGGAACACTGAAGCTTTCTTT. Protein product: CASSFHDRNTEAFF.

The chain has TRBV19 and TRBJ2-3; 15 bases align to TRBD2. J gave up 3 bases and V 5 bases, and 12 bases lay outside the gene matches. CDR1 is LNHDA and CDR2 is SQIVND in the germline V gene (reference sequence). The CDR3 spans 19 residues. The CDR3 DNA reads as TGTGCCAGTAGTGGGACTAGCGGGGGGCGGCTGCCAGGAACAGATACGCAGTATTTT. Amino acid sequence: CASSGTSGGRLPGTDTQYF. The entire variable domain, with the rest obtained from reference TRBV19 and TRBJ2-3, is as follows: DGGITQSPKYLFRKEGQNVTLSCEQNLNHDAMYWYRQDPGQGLRLIYYSQIVNDFQKGDIAEGYSVSREKKESFPLTVTSAQKNPTAFYLCASSGTSGGRLPGTDTQYFGPGTRLTVL.

This chain connects TRBV2 to TRBJ2-5, with D possibly being TRBD2 (7 bases). The CDR3 has 16 amino acids. Germline CDR1 is SNHLY and CDR2 is FYNNEI. The V and J ends lost 6 bases and 5 bases respectively, with 22 bases between them. CDR3 nucleotides: TGTGCCAGCAGCTATGGACTGGGCGGGGGCCACGAGACCCAGTACTTC. Its protein is CASSYGLGGGHETQYF.

This chain connects TRBV28 to TRBJ1-2, with TRBD1 identical over 10 bases. This CDR3 has 19 residues. The trim removed 4 bases at V and 0 bases at J, leaving 14 bases unmatched. Germline CDR1 and CDR2: MDHEN and SYDVKM. As DNA, the CDR3 is TGTGCCAGCAGTTACCCATTCGGACAGGGGGGGAGGACTAACTATGGCTACACCTTC. The encoded protein is CASSYPFGQGGRTNYGYTF.

Of note for this clone: Different DNA sequences within this sample yield the same CDR3. The chain links TRBV7-9 to TRBJ2-7; D remains ambiguous. V lost 5 bases to trimming and J lost 3 bases, with 8 bases between them. The V gene's germline CDR1 is SEHNR and CDR2 FQNEAQ (reference sequence). The CDR3 length is 12 residues. The CDR3 region is CASSPQDYEQYF. CDR3 in DNA: TGTGCCAGCAGCCCCCAGGACTACGAGCAGTACTTC. The variable domain in full, completed from reference TRBV7-9 and TRBJ2-7, reads DTGVSQNPRHKITKRGQNVTFRCDPISEHNRLYWYRQTLGQGPEFLTYFQNEAQLEKSRLLSDRFSAERPKGSFSTLEIQRTEQGDSAMYLCASSPQDYEQYFGPGTRLTVT.

The gene calls are TRBV5-1 and TRBJ2-3; a possible D gene is TRBD1 (6 bases). Germline CDR1 is SGHRS and CDR2 is YFSETQ. V was pared by 5 bases and J by 3 bases, with 16 bases between. CDR3 length equals 15 residues. The CDR3 protein is CASRVAGQSTDTQYF. The CDR3 region has the DNA TGCGCCAGCAGGGTCGCCGGACAGTCTACAGATACGCAGTATTTT.